The 23 T cell receptor beta chains below were found in one sample sequenced in a study of T cells after yellow fever vaccination. One entry per CDR3 protein results from TCRdb running MiXCR on the 5' RACE reads. The repertoire holds under 150,000 distinct CDR3 sequences, 7.7% seen once, with approximately 0.67% in the top ten. The specimen was CD4+ T cells sorted from PBMCs, collected 5 days after the yellow fever booster vaccination. The receptors were sampled from a man aged 25-40 years who received the YFV17D yellow fever vaccine.

This clonotype was seen repeatedly, ten times or more. V is TRBV5-6 and J is TRBJ2-7, with 8 bases that match TRBD2. Germline CDR1 is SGHDT and CDR2 is YYEEEE. This CDR3 has 16 residues. V was pared by 3 bases and J by 2 bases, with 10 bases of the junction left unmatched. CDR3 loop: CASSSRRGGPTYEQYF. The CDR3 region has the DNA TGTGCCAGCAGCTCGCGACGCGGGGGGCCCACCTACGAGCAGTACTTC.

At least ten counts were recorded for this clonotype. This chain uses TRBV13 with TRBJ2-7; TRBD2 might be the D (5 bases). CDR1 and CDR2 (germline): PRHDT, FYEKMQ (reference sequence). The CDR3 is made up of 12 amino acids. V gave up 3 bases and J gave up 7 bases, with 10 bases separating them. The CDR3 spells CASSLSPGEQYF. CDR3 sequence (DNA): TGTGCCAGCAGCTTGAGCCCGGGGGAGCAGTACTTC. Full variable domain (outside the CDR3, taken from reference TRBV13 and TRBJ2-7): AAGVIQSPRHLIKEKRETATLKCYPIPRHDTVYWYQQGPGQDPQFLISFYEKMQSDKGSIPDRFSAQQFSDYHSELNMSSLELGDSALYFCASSLSPGEQYFGPGTRLTVT.

This clonotype was detected only a few times. The chain uses TRBV5-1 and TRBJ2-1, with TRBD2 matching over 7 bases. V was clipped by 3 bases and J by 0 bases; unmatched bases: 18. This CDR3 contains 20 residues. CDR1 and CDR2 (germline): SGHRS, YFSETQ. CDR3 amino acids: CASSSQGKTSTTSSYNEQFF. In nucleotides, the CDR3 is TGCGCCAGCAGCTCCCAAGGTAAGACTAGCACCACAAGCTCCTACAATGAGCAGTTCTTC. The full variable domain, in which reference TRBV5-1 and TRBJ2-1 provide the parts outside the CDR3, is KAGVTQTPRYLIKTRGQQVTLSCSPISGHRSVSWYQQTPGQGLQFLFEYFSETQRNKGNFPGRFSGRQFSNSRSEMNVSTLELGDSALYLCASSSQGKTSTTSSYNEQFFGPGTRLTVL.

Notes on this clonotype: A much larger clone is a single base away; this may be a read error. The V and J genes are TRBV25-1 and TRBJ2-5; D may be TRBD1 (5 bases). Germline V gene data show CDR1 as MGHDK and CDR2 as SYGVNS. Trimming removed 2 bases from V and 7 bases from J, with 14 bases in between. CDR3 length: 14 amino acids. CDR3 sequence: CASSEEQAQRTQYF. The CDR3 coding sequence is TGTGCCAGCAGTGAAGAACAGGCCCAGCGGACCCAGTACTTC.

This clonotype has ten or more counts. The chain employs TRBV28 and TRBJ2-5, with 7 bases matching TRBD2. The CDR3 totals 14 residues. Germline V gene lookup returns CDR1 MDHEN and CDR2 SYDVKM. The V gene end was trimmed by 6 bases and the J gene end by 7 bases; junction bases not matched to a gene: 11. The CDR3 DNA follows: TGTGCCAGCAGCCCACCGACTAGCCGGGGGACCCAGTACTTC. Translation: CASSPPTSRGTQYF.

This rearrangement joins TRBV7-6 to TRBJ2-1; 9 nucleotides line up with TRBD2. V lost 0 bases to trimming and J lost 9 bases; unmatched junction nucleotides: 9. The CDR3 length is 16 residues. CDR1 and CDR2 (germline): SGHVS, FNYEAQ. The CDR3 DNA reads TGTGCCAGCAGCTTAGCGGTAGCGGGAGACTTGGGTGAGCAGTTCTTC. This gives the protein CASSLAVAGDLGEQFF.

This clonotype was recorded many times. This rearrangement joins TRBV7-6 to TRBJ1-5; D remains unclear. Germline V CDR1 and CDR2: SGHVS, FNYEAQ. V lost 9 bases to trimming and J lost 4 bases, with 16 bases between them. The CDR3 is made up of 14 amino acids. The CDR3, as DNA: TGTGCCAGACGTGGTCAAGGGAGGAATCAGCCCCAGCATTTT. Translation: CARRGQGRNQPQHF.

This clonotype was counted at least ten times. The chain has TRBV11-2 and TRBJ2-3; a weak D match, TRBD1 (5 bases). V was trimmed by 5 bases and J by 9 bases, leaving 15 bases between them. The germline V gene has CDR1 SGHAT and CDR2 FQNNGV. This CDR3 is 13 amino acids long. Here the CDR3 reads CASSLGHRETQYF. DNA of the CDR3: TGTGCCAGCAGCCTTGGACATCGAGAAACGCAGTATTTT.

This clonotype was recorded many times. This chain joins TRBV5-1 and TRBJ2-1; the match to TRBD2 covers 7 bases. The V gene's germline CDR1 is SGHRS and CDR2 YFSETQ. V trimming: 0 bases; J trimming: 6 bases; junction bases outside the gene matches: 3. The CDR3 sequence is 14 residues long. In nucleotides, the CDR3 is TGCGCCAGCAGCTTGGCCCCGGGAGGCAATGAGCAGTTCTTC. This codes for CASSLAPGGNEQFF. The full variable domain, in which reference TRBV5-1 and TRBJ2-1 provide the parts outside the CDR3, is KAGVTQTPRYLIKTRGQQVTLSCSPISGHRSVSWYQQTPGQGLQFLFEYFSETQRNKGNFPGRFSGRQFSNSRSEMNVSTLELGDSALYLCASSLAPGGNEQFFGPGTRLTVL.

This clonotype has at least ten counts. The gene calls are TRBV7-2 and TRBJ2-5; D not resolved. The V gene's germline CDR1 is SGHTA and CDR2 FQGNSA. V lost 3 bases, J lost 1 base, and 6 bases lay in between. The CDR3 extends over 13 amino acids. This CDR3 reads CASSFYGQETQYF. The CDR3, as DNA: TGTGCCAGCAGCTTTTACGGCCAAGAGACCCAGTACTTC.

The rearrangement joins TRBV23-1 to TRBJ2-1; tentative D call: TRBD2 (5 bases). TRBV23-1 is an ORF, and what it does is uncertain. The CDR3 runs 16 residues. The V and J ends lost 7 bases and 0 bases respectively, with 16 bases between them. Here the CDR3 DNA reads TGCGCCAGCACCCACGTGGAGGAAAGCTCCTACAATGAGCAGTTCTTC. This encodes CASTHVEESSYNEQFF.

The table lists this clonotype with many counts. The CDR3 coding sequence is TGCGCCAGCAGCCCCAGCGGGATCGGCTACGAGCAGTACTTC. This translates into CASSPSGIGYEQYF. The chain combines TRBV5-1 with TRBJ2-7; 7 nucleotides agree with TRBD2. V was pared by 4 bases and J by 3 bases, with 7 bases of the junction left unmatched. From germline, CDR1 is SGHRS and CDR2 YFSETQ. The CDR3 spans 14 residues.

This clonotype was detected a few times. CDR3 sequence: CASSYGAETQYF. In DNA, the CDR3 is TGTGCCAGCAGCTACGGGGCAGAGACCCAGTACTTC. V gene TRBV7-9 combines with J gene TRBJ2-5; D could derive from TRBD1 or TRBD2 (5 bases each). CDR1 SEHNR and CDR2 FQNEAQ come from the germline V gene (reference sequence). The V end was cut by 4 bases, the J end by 4 bases, with 7 bases between. The CDR3 spans 12 residues.

This clonotype was detected ten times or more. The rearrangement uses TRBV11-2 and TRBJ2-1; D not certain. CDR3 length: 11 residues. Germline CDR1 SGHAT, CDR2 FQNNGV. The V end lost 5 bases, the J end lost 10 bases, and 9 bases lay between the germline ends. CDR3 in DNA: TGTGCCAGCAGCCCCCTACAGGAGCAGTTCTTC. Amino acids: CASSPLQEQFF.

This clonotype has a handful of counts. J is TRBJ2-1 and V is TRBV7-2; no definite D call. The length of the CDR3 is 14 residues. Germline values: CDR1 SGHTA, CDR2 FQGNSA. The V end lost 1 base, the J end lost 0 bases, and 4 bases lay between the germline ends. The CDR3 sequence is CASSLVLSYNEQFF. DNA of the CDR3: TGTGCCAGCAGCTTAGTTCTCTCCTACAATGAGCAGTTCTTC.

This clonotype was counted many times. The V call is TRBV6-5, the J call TRBJ2-3; D is unresolved. The V gene lost 4 bases and the J gene lost 5 bases, with 13 bases spanning the gap. The CDR3 consists of 14 residues. Germline V gene sequence: CDR1 MNHEY, CDR2 SVGAGI. The CDR3 is CASSSTASRDTQYF. CDR3 nucleotide sequence: TGTGCCAGCAGTTCGACGGCCTCCCGAGATACGCAGTATTTT.

Ten or more counts support this clonotype. The chain employs TRBV28 and TRBJ2-1; 7 bases line up with TRBD2. Looked up from germline, CDR1 is MDHEN and CDR2 is SYDVKM. The CDR3 runs to 13 residues. Trimming at V came to 3 bases and at J to 9 bases, leaving 5 bases not matched to a gene. CDR3 residues: CASSLSGRPEQFF. CDR3 nucleotide sequence: TGTGCCAGCAGTTTGTCCGGGAGGCCTGAGCAGTTCTTC.

This clonotype has just a few counts. The chain combines TRBV5-1 with TRBJ2-6, with 10 bases fitting TRBD1. The CDR3 consists of 18 residues. The V segment lost 0 bases and the J segment 0 bases; nucleotides outside the gene matches: 3. Looked up from germline, CDR1 is SGHRS and CDR2 is YFSETQ. The CDR3 sequence: CASSLGTGGLSGANVLTF. The CDR3 DNA sequence: TGCGCCAGCAGCTTGGGGACAGGGGGTCTCTCTGGGGCCAACGTCCTGACTTTC.

This clonotype occurred a few times. V and J are TRBV7-2 and TRBJ2-7, with 8 bases matching TRBD2. The CDR3 consists of 14 residues. J was trimmed by 3 bases and V by 1 base; bases with no gene match: 2. Germline V gene lookup returns CDR1 SGHTA and CDR2 FQGNSA. The CDR3 nucleotides are TGTGCCAGCAGCTTAGACCTAGCGGGCTACGAGCAGTACTTC. This translates into CASSLDLAGYEQYF.

This clonotype has at least ten counts. The chain uses TRBV12-3 or TRBV12-4 and TRBJ2-2; D unclear. Trimming removed 10 bases at V and 0 bases at J, with 12 bases between. This CDR3 has 14 residues. CDR3 loop: CATRGQTNTGELFF. The CDR3 coding sequence is TGTGCCACACGTGGGCAAACGAACACCGGGGAGCTGTTTTTT.

The V and J genes are TRBV4-2 and TRBJ2-1; D is ambiguous. This CDR3 spans 15 amino acids. The germline gives CDR1 LGHNA, CDR2 YNFKEQ. V was shortened by 1 base and J by 10 bases, with 17 bases between the two germline ends. The CDR3 protein is CASSQAGLVSEEQFF. In nucleotides, the CDR3 is TGTGCCAGCAGCCAAGCAGGCCTAGTATCCGAGGAGCAGTTCTTC.

This clonotype was detected ten times or more. The chain recombines TRBV20-1 with TRBJ2-1, with 10 bases fitting TRBD1. J gave up 8 bases and V 5 bases, and 12 bases lay outside the gene matches. The CDR3 extends over 15 amino acids. Germline assignment: CDR1 DFQATT and CDR2 SNEGSKA (reference sequence). CDR3 loop: CSAGASGTGVYEQFF. The CDR3 coding sequence is TGCAGTGCTGGAGCCTCCGGGACAGGGGTGTATGAGCAGTTCTTC.

The chain couples TRBV5-4 to TRBJ2-3, with 9 nucleotides matching TRBD2. V dropped 7 bases and J dropped 2; count of bases not matched to a gene: 11. The CDR3 is 16 amino acids. Germline-derived CDR1 and CDR2 are SGHNT and YYREEE (reference sequence). The CDR3 loop is CASGTPPSGNTDTQYF. The CDR3 region has the DNA TGTGCCAGCGGAACCCCCCCTAGCGGGAACACAGATACGCAGTATTTT.